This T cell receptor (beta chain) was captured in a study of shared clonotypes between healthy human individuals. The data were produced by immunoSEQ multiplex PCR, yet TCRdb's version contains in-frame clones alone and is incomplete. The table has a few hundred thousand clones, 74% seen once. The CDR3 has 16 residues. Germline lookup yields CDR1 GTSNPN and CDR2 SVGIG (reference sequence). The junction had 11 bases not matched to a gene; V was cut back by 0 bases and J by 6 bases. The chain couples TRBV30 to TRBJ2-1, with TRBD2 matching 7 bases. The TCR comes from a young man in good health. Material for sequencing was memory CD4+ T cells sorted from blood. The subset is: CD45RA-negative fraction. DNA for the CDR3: TGTGCCTGGAGTGTACTTAGGAGCGGGAACTCCAATGAGCAGTTCTTC. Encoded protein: CAWSVLRSGNSNEQFF.